This T cell receptor beta chain was found in a study of beta chain features in type 1 diabetes. Expressed TCRB transcripts got sequenced, as all isolated RNA was reverse transcribed. The assay was immunoSEQ multiplex PCR, and TCRdb's table has in-frame clones only and misses some. This sample has 600,000 or so clones, with 9.5% to 15% found just once. Broader study findings: At VDJ recombination sites, type 1 diabetes patients had fewer insertions and more deleted nucleotides. It was among patients, rather than healthy donors, that naive, central memory and Treg TCRB repertoires appeared more similar. Type 1 diabetes patients showed a moderate but significant shortening of TCRB CDR3s in all four CD4+ subsets.

This clone was found a few times. The antigen remains undetermined. At the DNA level, this CDR3 is encoded by other sequences in the same sample as well. Blood was drawn once from each donor into heparinised tubes. The draws averaged about 110 mL. Sequences were obtained from naive CD4+ T cells from blood. The TCR originated in a man younger than 40 with type 1 diabetes.

This CDR3 is CASSFGTENTEAFF. The CDR3 region has the DNA TGCGCCAGCAGCTTCGGGACAGAGAACACTGAAGCTTTCTTT. The genes are TRBV5-1 and TRBJ1-1; 7 bases agree with TRBD1. This CDR3 contains 14 residues. From germline, CDR1 is SGHRS and CDR2 YFSETQ. Losses at the gene ends were 2 bases for V and 1 base for J; bases not matched to a gene: 2. Combining the CDR3 with reference TRBV5-1 and TRBJ1-1 gives the whole variable domain KAGVTQTPRYLIKTRGQQVTLSCSPISGHRSVSWYQQTPGQGLQFLFEYFSETQRNKGNFPGRFSGRQFSNSRSEMNVSTLELGDSALYLCASSFGTENTEAFFGQGTRLTVV.